This T cell receptor beta chain originates from a study of blood T cells in healthy people across ages. The CDR3 has 13 residues. Germline V gene lookup returns CDR1 DFQATT and CDR2 SNEGSKA (reference sequence). This clonotype has more than one count but fewer than ten. Those donating, healthy Caucasian individuals from Russia, were aged roughly 6 to 90. Then a second PCR, running about 6 to 11 cycles, was carried out with a sample-barcoded 5' primer and a J-beta primer mix. Carrying 12 random nucleotides, a template-switch adaptor labeled each individual cDNA molecule. Via MiXCR, TCRdb re-called the 5' RACE reads, giving one row per CDR3 protein. The data show about a million distinct CDR3 sequences, with 35% to 40% seen just once and about an eighth held by the top ten.

This chain connects TRBV20-1 to TRBJ2-5; 11 bases map to TRBD2. The J call may be faulty, since TRBJ2-7 better matches the DNA end. This TCR came from a man aged 18 to 29 in good health. Material for sequencing was blood. CDR3 region: CSAGTSGRYEQYF. The CDR3 DNA follows: TGCAGTGCAGGGACTAGCGGCCGATACGAGCAGTACTTC.